The 30 T cell receptor beta chains given below trace back to one sample, sequenced in a study of shared clonotypes between healthy human individuals. Some clones are missing from TCRdb's copy, which holds only in-frame ones; the method was immunoSEQ multiplex PCR. The sample holds over a million clones, around 82% seen once. Material: memory CD4+ T cells from PBMCs. Subset: CD45RA-negative fraction. Every receptor here comes from a man aged 18 to 30 in good health. Some clones in this sample may be carry-over from other donors' samples.

The CDR3 nucleotides are TGTGCCAGCTCACCCGCGAAAGACTGGGGCGGCTACACCTTC. Its translation: CASSPAKDWGGYTF. The chain combines TRBV18 with TRBJ1-2; possible D gene TRBD1, 5 bases. Trimming stripped 3 bases from V and 8 bases from J, with 16 bases between. CDR3 length: 14 amino acids. Germline assignment: CDR1 KGHSH and CDR2 LQKENI.

This clone was detected only once. The chain has TRBV7-2 and TRBJ2-7, with TRBD2 identical over 12 bases. The CDR3 has 15 amino acids. The germline gives CDR1 SGHTA, CDR2 FQGNSA. Trimming removed 1 base from V and 5 bases from J; junction bases left unmatched: 3. CDR3 in amino acids: CASSLGTSGTHEQYF. The CDR3 region has the DNA TGTGCCAGCAGCTTAGGGACTAGCGGGACGCACGAGCAGTACTTC.

The rearrangement links TRBV5-1 to TRBJ2-3; TRBD2 matches 7 bases. CDR1 and CDR2 from the germline V gene are SGHRS and YFSETQ. The CDR3 sequence is 14 residues long. The ends lost 3 bases at V and 4 bases at J; junction bases unmatched: 5. CDR3 nucleotides: TGCGCCAGCAGCTCGCCCAGCGGGGCAGATACGCAGTATTTT. It encodes CASSSPSGADTQYF.

The gene calls are TRBV27 and TRBJ2-4; TRBD2 agrees at 11 bases. The CDR3 has 16 residues. V lost 5 bases to trimming and J lost 5 bases; unmatched junction nucleotides: 8. Germline V gene data show CDR1 as MNHEY and CDR2 as SMNVEV (reference sequence). The CDR3 spells CASSPRLAGSQNIQYF. DNA for the CDR3: TGTGCCAGCAGTCCCCGACTAGCGGGATCGCAAAACATTCAGTACTTC.

This sequence joins TRBV2 and TRBJ1-1; D not certain. Germline V gene data show CDR1 as SNHLY and CDR2 as FYNNEI. Trimming stripped 10 bases from V and 3 bases from J, with 15 bases between. The CDR3 consists of 13 residues. CDR3 nucleotide sequence: TGTGCCACCGTCCTCGGTGTTGACACTGAAGCTTTCTTT. This sequence encodes CATVLGVDTEAFF.

Comment on this clone: In the same sample, other DNA sequences code for this CDR3. The gene calls are TRBV5-1 and TRBJ1-1; D is unclear. There are 14 residues in the CDR3. V lost 5 bases to trimming and J lost 1 base, with 12 bases between them. CDR1 and CDR2 (germline): SGHRS, YFSETQ. The CDR3 sequence: CASSLGYGNTEAFF. CDR3 coding DNA: TGCGCCAGCAGTCTAGGTTATGGGAACACTGAAGCTTTCTTT.

The rearrangement uses TRBV7-3 and TRBJ2-1; D may be TRBD2 (5 bases). The V and J ends lost 3 bases and 10 bases respectively, with 13 bases between them. CDR3 length equals 13 residues. Germline V gene data show CDR1 as SGHTA and CDR2 as FQGTGA. The CDR3 loop reads CASSFFRGSEQFF. The CDR3, as DNA: TGTGCCAGCAGCTTTTTCCGGGGATCCGAGCAGTTCTTC.

This chain joins TRBV2 and TRBJ2-1; unclear D gene. This CDR3 has 14 residues. Germline assignment: CDR1 SNHLY and CDR2 FYNNEI. Trimming shortened V by 0 bases and J by 7 bases, and 10 bases separated the two germline ends. CDR3 bases: TGTGCCAGCAGTGAAGCGCCAGCGCTTAATGAGCAGTTCTTC. This translates into CASSEAPALNEQFF. The full variable domain, completed using reference TRBV2 and TRBJ2-1, is EPEVTQTPSHQVTQMGQEVILRCVPISNHLYFYWYRQILGQKVEFLVSFYNNEISEKSEIFDDQFSVERPDGSNFTLKIRSTKLEDSAMYFCASSEAPALNEQFFGPGTRLTVL.

The gene calls are TRBV30 and TRBJ2-1; D is ambiguous. The ends were cut back, 5 bases at V and 1 base at J, with 6 bases in the middle. The CDR3 loop spans 12 amino acids. Germline values: CDR1 GTSNPN, CDR2 SVGIG (reference sequence). This CDR3 reads CAWSLSYNEQFF. The CDR3, as DNA: TGTGCCTGGTCCTTATCCTACAATGAGCAGTTCTTC.

The CDR3 DNA reads TGCAGCGTTGAGGTCGCCGGAGTGGCGGCGGGCTACACCTTC. It codes for CSVEVAGVAAGYTF. The chain uses TRBV29-1 and TRBJ1-2; D unclear. The germline CDR1 and CDR2 sequences are SQVTM and ANQGSEA. The CDR3 has 14 amino acids. V lost 3 bases to trimming and J lost 8 bases, with 19 bases between them.

The chain couples TRBV11-2 to TRBJ2-2; 10 bases agree with TRBD2. The CDR3 is made up of 18 amino acids. V was pared by 7 bases and J by 8 bases, with 19 bases of the junction left unmatched. Germline-derived CDR1 and CDR2 are SGHAT and FQNNGV. This chain's CDR3 is CASTTMSGRAGWAGELFF. CDR3 coding DNA: TGTGCCAGCACCACGATGAGCGGGAGGGCCGGATGGGCTGGGGAGCTGTTTTTT.

The J gene is TRBJ1-2, the V gene TRBV5-5; 7 bases line up with TRBD1. The CDR3 sequence is 15 residues long. From germline, CDR1 is SGHKS and CDR2 YYEKEE (reference sequence). J lost 2 bases, V lost 0 bases, and 4 bases had no gene match. This CDR3 is CASSLEGQTNYGYTF. CDR3 bases: TGTGCCAGCAGCTTGGAGGGACAGACAAACTATGGCTACACCTTC.

The chain links TRBV27 to TRBJ1-1; TRBD1 is a possible D gene (5 bases). The V end lost 8 bases, the J end lost 0 bases, and 16 bases lay between the germline ends. CDR1 and CDR2 (germline): MNHEY, SMNVEV (reference sequence). The CDR3 covers 15 residues. The CDR3 sequence: CASRMGRAMNTEAFF. The CDR3 DNA reads as TGTGCCAGCCGTATGGGACGGGCCATGAACACTGAAGCTTTCTTT.

This clone was detected once. V usage is TRBV10-1 and J usage is TRBJ1-1; no firm D call. Germline V gives CDR1 WNHNN, CDR2 SYGVQD (reference sequence). V was cut by 4 bases and J by 6 bases, with 9 bases left in between. This CDR3 region has 12 residues. CDR3 bases: TGCGCCAGCAGTGGCCAAGGGCCTGAAGCTTTCTTT. Encoded protein: CASSGQGPEAFF.

There are a few counts of this clone. The chain carries TRBV27 and TRBJ1-4; the D gene is possibly TRBD1 (5 bases). This CDR3 spans 13 amino acids. V was shortened by 5 bases and J by 12 bases, with 16 bases between the two germline ends. Germline CDR1 and CDR2: MNHEY and SMNVEV (reference sequence). The CDR3 protein is CASSIFGGMELFF. CDR3 bases: TGTGCCAGCAGTATCTTTGGGGGAATGGAACTGTTTTTT.

The CDR3 nucleotides read TGTGCCAGCAGCTTAGCGGGAGTCAATGAGCAGTTCTTC. Residues: CASSLAGVNEQFF. V is TRBV7-2 and J is TRBJ2-1; a possible D gene is TRBD2 (5 bases). Germline V lookup: CDR1 SGHTA, CDR2 FQGNSA. There are 13 residues in the CDR3. The V end lost 0 bases, the J end lost 6 bases, and 6 bases lay between the germline ends.

The chain is built from TRBV14 and TRBJ2-1; D unclear. The CDR3 contains 15 residues. Germline CDR1 SGHDN, CDR2 FVKESK. The germline V and J ends were trimmed by 3 bases and 0 bases, with 9 bases remaining between them. CDR3 DNA sequence: TGTGCCAGCAGCCACCCTATGAGCTCCTACAATGAGCAGTTCTTC. Translation: CASSHPMSSYNEQFF.

In the case of this clone: Being one base from a much bigger clone, this may be a read error. The sample contains more than one DNA sequence encoding this CDR3. The chain joins TRBV5-1 to TRBJ2-7; tentatively, D is TRBD1 (6 bases). V lost 0 bases to trimming and J lost 5 bases, with 6 bases between them. The germline gives CDR1 SGHRS, CDR2 YFSETQ. This CDR3 spans 12 amino acids. CDR3 DNA sequence: TGCGCCAGCAGCTTGGCAGGGGACGAGCAGTACTTC. It translates to CASSLAGDEQYF.

The count of this clone is one. The chain is built from TRBV19 and TRBJ1-5; D remains ambiguous. The CDR3 loop spans 14 amino acids. The V end was cut by 4 bases, the J end by 5 bases, with 12 bases between. Per germline, CDR1 LNHDA and CDR2 SQIVND (reference sequence). The CDR3 sequence: CASSRRQTDQPQHF. Written as DNA, the CDR3 is TGTGCCAGTAGTAGGCGGCAGACTGATCAGCCCCAGCATTTT.

This clone appeared once. The genes are TRBV6-4 and TRBJ2-5; D is undetermined. Trimming removed 0 bases from V and 5 bases from J, with 13 bases in between. In germline, CDR1 is MRHNA, CDR2 SNTAGT. The CDR3 runs to 15 residues. In DNA form, the CDR3 reads TGTGCCAGCAGTGACTCGATGGGATTACGGGAGACCCAGTACTTC. Protein product: CASSDSMGLRETQYF.

The chain joins TRBV28 to TRBJ2-3, with a possible D match to TRBD2 (5 bases). Germline assignment: CDR1 MDHEN and CDR2 SYDVKM. Between the trimmed V and J ends, which lost 7 bases and 4 bases, there was a span of 9 bases. The CDR3 extends over 12 amino acids. DNA of the CDR3: TGTGCCAGCAACCGGAGGCCAGATACGCAGTATTTT. It is translated as CASNRRPDTQYF. The variable domain in full, completed from reference TRBV28 and TRBJ2-3, reads DVKVTQSSRYLVKRTGEKVFLECVQDMDHENMFWYRQDPGLGLRLIYFSYDVKMKEKGDIPEGYSVSREKKERFSLILESASTNQTSMYLCASNRRPDTQYFGPGTRLTVL.

The chain has TRBV6-1 and TRBJ1-5, with D possibly TRBD1 on 6 matching bases. The CDR3 runs to 13 residues. V dropped 4 bases and J dropped 3 bases, with 7 bases sitting between them. Germline V gene data show CDR1 as MNHNS and CDR2 as SASEGT. The CDR3 here is CASSGQDNQPQHF. For the CDR3, the DNA is TGTGCCAGCAGTGGACAGGACAATCAGCCCCAGCATTTT.

This clone was detected many times. CDR3 protein: CASSYTAGTDDSTDTQYF. The CDR3 coding sequence is TGTGCCAGCAGTTACACGGCCGGGACGGACGACAGCACAGATACGCAGTATTTT. The chain uses TRBV6-7 and TRBJ2-3, with D possibly being TRBD1 or TRBD2 (5 bases each). TRBV6-7 belongs to the ORF category, with a function that is uncertain. Trimming stripped 2 bases from V and 0 bases from J, with 18 bases between. The CDR3 is 18 residues long.

The chain carries TRBV18 and TRBJ1-1; D gene ambiguous. Germline assignment: CDR1 KGHSH and CDR2 LQKENI. This CDR3 region has 14 residues. V was trimmed by 3 bases and J by 3 bases, leaving 11 bases between them. CDR3 region: CASSPTGSDTEAFF. CDR3 DNA sequence: TGTGCCAGCTCACCCACGGGGTCGGACACTGAAGCTTTCTTT.

The genes are TRBV11-2 and TRBJ2-2; the match to TRBD2 covers 7 bases. CDR1 and CDR2 from the germline V gene are SGHAT and FQNNGV. The CDR3 is made up of 15 amino acids. Trimming at V came to 1 base and at J to 3 bases, leaving 2 bases not matched to a gene. The CDR3 sequence: CASSLGAGYTGELFF. The CDR3 bases are TGTGCCAGCAGCTTAGGAGCGGGATACACCGGGGAGCTGTTTTTT. The full variable domain, completed using reference TRBV11-2 and TRBJ2-2, is EAGVAQSPRYKIIEKRQSVAFWCNPISGHATLYWYQQILGQGPKLLIQFQNNGVVDDSQLPKDRFSAERLKGVDSTLKIQPAKLEDSAVYLCASSLGAGYTGELFFGEGSRLTVL.

The V call is TRBV19, the J call TRBJ1-5; 8 nucleotides align to TRBD1. This CDR3 contains 15 residues. Germline V gene data show CDR1 as LNHDA and CDR2 as SQIVND (reference sequence). V lost 5 bases, J lost 4 bases, and 7 bases stayed unmatched. CDR3 loop: CASSLTGTGNQPQHF. The CDR3 DNA reads as TGTGCCAGTAGTCTTACCGGGACAGGTAATCAGCCCCAGCATTTT. Full variable domain (rest looked up from reference TRBV19 and TRBJ1-5): DGGITQSPKYLFRKEGQNVTLSCEQNLNHDAMYWYRQDPGQGLRLIYYSQIVNDFQKGDIAEGYSVSREKKESFPLTVTSAQKNPTAFYLCASSLTGTGNQPQHFGDGTRLSIL.

V is TRBV5-4 and J is TRBJ2-5; 8 nucleotides align to TRBD2. The CDR3 covers 15 residues. With 4 bases clipped from V and 4 bases from J, the junction kept 9 bases outside the gene matches. CDR1 is SGHNT and CDR2 is YYREEE in the germline V gene (reference sequence). The CDR3 loop reads CASSADGGAGETQYF. Written as DNA, the CDR3 is TGTGCCAGCAGCGCGGACGGGGGGGCGGGAGAGACCCAGTACTTC.

The chain uses TRBV7-9 and TRBJ2-3; D is ambiguous. The germline V and J ends were trimmed by 6 bases and 5 bases, with 21 bases remaining between them. Germline V gives CDR1 SEHNR, CDR2 FQNEAQ (reference sequence). The length of the CDR3 is 16 residues. The CDR3 DNA sequence: TGTGCCAGCAGTGCCTTCGGGTTCAGCTTAATAGATACGCAGTATTTT. Its protein product is CASSAFGFSLIDTQYF.

V and J are TRBV7-9 and TRBJ1-2; 9 bases agree with TRBD1. This CDR3 region has 15 residues. V lost 6 bases to trimming and J lost 5 bases; unmatched junction nucleotides: 10. Germline V lookup: CDR1 SEHNR, CDR2 FQNEAQ (reference sequence). As DNA, the CDR3 is TGTGCCAGCAGGCGAATACAGGGGGCGGGTTATGGCTACACCTTC. This gives the protein CASRRIQGAGYGYTF.

On this clone itself: A clone one base away is much larger, so this may be a read error. This chain uses TRBV7-9 with TRBJ1-1; tentative D call: TRBD1 (6 bases). The CDR3 runs to 13 residues. Looked up from germline, CDR1 is SEHNR and CDR2 is FQNEAQ (reference sequence). CDR3 nucleotide sequence: TGTGCCAGCAGCCCAGGACAGAACACTGAAGCTTTTTTT. Residues: CASSPGQNTEAFF.